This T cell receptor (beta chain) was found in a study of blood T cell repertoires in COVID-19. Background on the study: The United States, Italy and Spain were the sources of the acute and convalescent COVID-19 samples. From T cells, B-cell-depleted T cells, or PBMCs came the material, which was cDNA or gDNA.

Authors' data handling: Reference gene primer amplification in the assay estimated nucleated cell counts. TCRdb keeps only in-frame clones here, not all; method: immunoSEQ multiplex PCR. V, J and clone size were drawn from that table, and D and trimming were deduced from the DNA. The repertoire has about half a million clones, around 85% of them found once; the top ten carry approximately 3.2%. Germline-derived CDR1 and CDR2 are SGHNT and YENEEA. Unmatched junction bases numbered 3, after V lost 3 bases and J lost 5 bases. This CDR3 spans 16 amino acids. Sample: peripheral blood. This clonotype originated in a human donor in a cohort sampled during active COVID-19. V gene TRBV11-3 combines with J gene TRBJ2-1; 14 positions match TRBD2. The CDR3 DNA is TGTGCCAGCAGCTTGAGACTAGCGGGAGGGAACAATGAGCAGTTCTTC. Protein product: CASSLRLAGGNNEQFF.